This T cell receptor (beta chain) came from a study of OX40 agonist ivuxolimab in advanced cancers. Study-wide background: Those treated in dose escalation had hepatocellular carcinoma, melanoma, renal cell cancer or head and neck cancer. The study, taken as a whole, reports: Expanded clones belonging to CD8+ T cells outnumbered, on average, those of CD4+. Antigen specificity remained undetermined for the expanded peripheral T cells.

Trimming took 0 bases from V and 0 from J; bases not matched to a gene: 4. The CDR3 sequence is 16 residues long. Germline CDR1 is SGHNT and CDR2 is YYREEE (reference sequence). In the case of this clone: Its target is unknown.

Profiled with immunoSEQ multiplex PCR; TCRdb holds only in-frame clones, not every one. This table has tens of thousands of clones, around 83% appearing once. V gene TRBV5-4 combines with J gene TRBJ1-1; 8 positions agree with TRBD1. The sequenced sample was CD4+ or CD8+ T cells sorted from blood, obtained in a trial of the OX40 agonist ivuxolimab. The sequence derives from an adult with an advanced solid tumor such as melanoma, head and neck, liver or kidney cancer. The CDR3 DNA reads as TGTGCCAGCAGCTTGGGGCAGACAGGGGTGAACACTGAAGCTTTCTTT. This sequence encodes CASSLGQTGVNTEAFF. Together with reference TRBV5-4 and TRBJ1-1, the CDR3 gives the full variable domain: ETGVTQSPTHLIKTRGQQVTLRCSSQSGHNTVSWYQQALGQGPQFIFQYYREEENGRGNFPPRFSGLQFPNYSSELNVNALELDDSALYLCASSLGQTGVNTEAFFGQGTRLTVV.